The sequence of this T cell receptor (beta chain) was determined in a study of blood T cell repertoires in COVID-19. Study context: The samples span acute and convalescent COVID-19 from the United States, Italy and Spain. PBMCs, B-cell-depleted T cells, or T cells provided the cDNA or gDNA that made up the material.

Per the study methods: Nucleated cell number was recorded as an estimate derived from reference gene primer amplification. Using immunoSEQ multiplex PCR, the repertoire was profiled, and TCRdb retains in-frame clones only, with some absent. The V and J calls and clone size are taken from that table; D and trimming were inferred from the DNA. Of roughly 56,000 clones detected, 90% appear once; the ten largest clones hold 13%. Trimming left V 0 bases short and J 5 bases short, with 19 bases between. The CDR3 covers 17 residues. Germline values: CDR1 LGHNA, CDR2 YSLEER. The chain links TRBV4-3 to TRBJ1-1, with TRBD1 as a possible D gene (5 bases). This sequence originates from a man aged 55-75 years with active COVID-19. The sequenced sample was peripheral blood. For the CDR3, the DNA is TGCGCCAGCAGCCAAGACTGGCACCGGGGGGGTATGACTGAAGCTTTCTTT. As protein: CASSQDWHRGGMTEAFF.